This T cell receptor beta chain was documented in a study of a mutant IDH1 vaccine in newly diagnosed glioma. Time point here: week 35, safety follow-up. The study gave 300 ug of mutant IDH1 20-mer peptide per vaccine dose, with topical imiquimod. V was pared by 3 bases and J by 1 base, with 6 bases between. The CDR3 is 13 residues long. CDR1 SEHNR and CDR2 FQNEAQ come from the germline V gene (reference sequence). Data came from immunoSEQ multiplex PCR; TCRdb stores just in-frame clones and leaves some out. The top ten hold 1.5% to 2.5% of the sample, which has 60,000 to 75,000 clones, around nine tenths seen once. About this clone: Its antigen is still unknown.

This receptor was obtained from a man aged 25-45 years with glioma. Sequenced here: PBMCs, sampled from a glioma patient whose treatment included an IDH1 peptide vaccine. V and J are TRBV7-9 and TRBJ2-5; D ambiguous. The CDR3 protein is CASSFFAQETQYF. CDR3 nucleotides: TGTGCCAGCAGCTTCTTCGCCCAAGAGACCCAGTACTTC.